This entry features one T cell receptor beta chain sequence. Other DNA sequences from this sample encode an identical CDR3 as well. This sample is drawn from a study of blood T cell repertoires in COVID-19. Study overall: Sites in the United States, Italy and Spain provided acute and convalescent COVID-19 samples. Nucleic acid was either cDNA or gDNA, and it came from T cells, B-cell-depleted T cells, or PBMCs.

Per the original methods: Amplification of reference gene primers was used by the study to estimate nucleated cell counts. Using immunoSEQ multiplex PCR, the repertoire was profiled, and TCRdb retains in-frame clones only, with some absent. The V and J calls and the clone size are those of that table, but D and trimming were determined from the DNA. The sample consists of nearly 250,000 clones, approximately 84% of them appearing once. The V gene end was trimmed by 1 base and the J gene end by 6 bases; junction bases not matched to a gene: 6. In germline, CDR1 is SGHTA, CDR2 FQGNSA. This CDR3 is built from 17 residues.

The chain has TRBV7-2 and TRBJ2-2; 12 positions agree with TRBD2. This clonotype was obtained from a woman older than 75 with acute or convalescent COVID-19. The sample consisted of peripheral blood. As DNA, the CDR3 is TGTGCCAGCAGCTTAGGGGGTCTAGCGGGAGGGGCCGGGGAGCTGTTTTTT. It encodes CASSLGGLAGGAGELFF.